This T cell receptor beta chain was captured by sequencing in a study of cytomegalovirus exposure and HLA in healthy donors. Background on the study: The use of the same platform for the roughly 110 validation repertoires and the roughly 630 first-cohort repertoires was reported by a later analysis.

TCRdb keeps only in-frame clones here, not all; method: immunoSEQ multiplex PCR. The sample holds fewer than 250,000 clones, around 80% seen once. Germline lookup yields CDR1 SGDLS and CDR2 YYNGEE. With 0 bases removed from V and 8 bases from J, the gap between germline ends came to 17 bases. This CDR3 has 15 amino acids. Details on this clone: Its antigen is still unknown.

Study results and caveats: A subsequent analysis found that TCR clusters from the first cohort also tended to co-occur in the 130 or so validation repertoires, with about 93% of cluster scores above 0. Through in vitro validation, three CMV-associated chains were shown to be specific for CMV antigens.

The chain joins TRBV9 to TRBJ1-2; D is unresolved. The sequence was collected from a woman aged 25 to 45 in good health and CMV-seropositive. Sample: PBMCs. The CDR3, as DNA: TGTGCCAGCAGCGTAGCGTCAGCCCAAAAGCCGGGCTACACCTTC. Translating it yields CASSVASAQKPGYTF.